This section outlines one TCR beta chain sequence together with its context. Trimming took 3 bases from V and 5 from J, leaving 8 bases between them. CDR3 length: 12 amino acids. Germline CDR1 is GTSNPN and CDR2 is SVGIG (reference sequence). This sample is drawn from a study of blood T cell repertoires in COVID-19. Study in general: Italy, Spain and the United States were the sources of the convalescent and acute COVID-19 samples.

Sequencing used immunoSEQ multiplex PCR; TCRdb keeps in-frame clones, though not all of them. The sample contains tens of thousands of clones, 90% to 95% of which appear only once. The chain is built from TRBV30 and TRBJ1-3; a possible D gene is TRBD1 (5 bases). The sequence derives from a human donor in a cohort sampled during active COVID-19. Sequenced: peripheral blood. The CDR3 DNA sequence: TGTGCCTGGAGAGCGGGGCGAAACACCATATATTTT. The encoded protein is CAWRAGRNTIYF.